This T cell receptor (beta chain) comes out of a study of cytomegalovirus exposure and HLA in healthy donors. As for the study in general: An early release of data contained around 80 million unique TCRs, which came from HLA-typed donors.

The study ran its PCR with 60 Vbeta and 13 Jbeta primers. Assay used: immunoSEQ multiplex PCR; TCRdb lists only in-frame clones, some missing. This table has about 140,000 clones, roughly 78% appearing once. CDR3 length: 16 residues. Germline-derived CDR1 and CDR2 are SGDLS and YYNGEE. Unmatched junction bases numbered 11, after V lost 0 bases and J lost 8 bases. Notes on the study in general: TCR beta V- and J-gene trimming, according to a later analysis, was linked to a missense DCLRE1C variant.

A remark on this clone: Its antigen is still unknown.

The sequencing input was PBMCs. The V and J genes are TRBV9 and TRBJ2-3; 8 bases fit TRBD2. This sequence originates from a man aged 18 to 35 in good health and CMV-seropositive. The CDR3 loop reads CASSVDGGLGYSTQYF. CDR3 coding DNA: TGTGCCAGCAGCGTAGATGGGGGACTAGGCTATAGTACGCAGTATTTT.